This T cell receptor beta chain was recovered during a study of vaccination effects on CD4 cells after COVID-19. Study information: A few convalescent patients gave samples early and late after vaccination. The second dose preceded post-vaccine samples by a median of 72 days. Study observations and caveats: Limitations: small convalescent group and missing early post-infection timepoints.

In regard to this clone: Its target is not known.

Germline V lookup: CDR1 SEHNR, CDR2 FQNEAQ (reference sequence). The CDR3 length is 16 residues. Losses at the gene ends were 1 base for V and 2 bases for J; bases not matched to a gene: 8. In the ViraFEST assay, antigen-specific CD4+ clonotypes were identified by expansion after peptide-pool stimulation. Subsequent to 10 days of culture, CD4+ T cells were isolated. The person had PCR-confirmed SARS-CoV-2 infection between March and December 2020. The cohort was immunized with two doses of either the BNT162b2 or mRNA-1273 vaccine. This table comes from immunoSEQ multiplex PCR, and its TCRdb copy is limited to in-frame clones, with some not included. The sample has fewer than 15,000 clones, roughly three quarters seen once.

This chain joins TRBV7-9 and TRBJ2-7; 7 bases map to TRBD2. The clonotype originates from a human donor who had a prior SARS-CoV-2 infection. This specimen consisted of CD4+ T cells from PBMCs cultured with HCoV-NL63 spike peptides, obtained after COVID-19 vaccination. This chain's CDR3 is CASSLVLTGGTYEQYF. The CDR3 nucleotides read TGTGCCAGCAGCTTAGTGCTAACGGGGGGAACCTACGAGCAGTACTTC. The variable domain in full, completed from reference TRBV7-9 and TRBJ2-7, reads DTGVSQNPRHKITKRGQNVTFRCDPISEHNRLYWYRQTLGQGPEFLTYFQNEAQLEKSRLLSDRFSAERPKGSFSTLEIQRTEQGDSAMYLCASSLVLTGGTYEQYFGPGTRLTVT.